This is a list of T cell receptor beta chains from one sample in a study of beta chain features in type 1 diabetes. The data were produced by immunoSEQ multiplex PCR, yet TCRdb's version contains in-frame clones alone and is incomplete. This sample has 300,000 to 450,000 clones; 10% to 15% occur once, and the top ten carry more than 0.015%. The sample taken for sequencing was naive CD4+ T cells from blood. These TCRs come from a young man in good health. The CDR3 runs from the conserved cysteine through the conserved F or W. Each record gives: CDR3 DNA, CDR3 protein, V gene, clone size, J gene, D gene. D genes are given only for firm matches. Size tells how often a clone was seen (once, few, many) or the class of an expanded clone, and some rows leave it out.

CDR3nt: TGCGCCAGCAGCGACCACGGGACAAGTATGAACACTGAAGCTTTCTTT; CDR3aa: CASSDHGTSMNTEAFF; v_gene: TRBV10-2; abundance: -; j_gene: TRBJ1-1; d_gene: -
CDR3nt: TGTGCCAGCAGTTTCGACAGGGGGTTATACAATGAGCAGTTCTTC; CDR3aa: CASSFDRGLYNEQFF; v_gene: TRBV28; abundance: -; j_gene: TRBJ2-1; d_gene: TRBD1
CDR3nt: TGTGCCAGCAGTGCGCTAAGGAACACTGAAGCTTTCTTT; CDR3aa: CASSALRNTEAFF; v_gene: TRBV6-5; abundance: -; j_gene: TRBJ1-1; d_gene: -
CDR3nt: TGCGCCAGCAGCTTTAAATACGAGCAGTACTTC; CDR3aa: CASSFKYEQYF; v_gene: TRBV5-1; abundance: -; j_gene: TRBJ2-7; d_gene: -
CDR3nt: TGTGCCTGGCTTACCGGGACTAGCGCCGGGGAGCTGTTTTTT; CDR3aa: CAWLTGTSAGELFF; v_gene: TRBV30; abundance: -; j_gene: TRBJ2-2; d_gene: TRBD2
CDR3nt: TGCGCCAGCAGCCAAGAGGCAGTACGGGGAGCTCCCCAGCATTTT; CDR3aa: CASSQEAVRGAPQHF; v_gene: TRBV4-1; abundance: few; j_gene: TRBJ1-5; d_gene: -
CDR3nt: TGTGCCAGCAGCTCCACTAGCGTAGAATGGGATACGCAGTATTTT; CDR3aa: CASSSTSVEWDTQYF; v_gene: TRBV6-6; abundance: -; j_gene: TRBJ2-3; d_gene: TRBD2
CDR3nt: TGTGCCAGCCGCGGGGGCAGTGAAAAACTGTTTTTT; CDR3aa: CASRGGSEKLFF; v_gene: TRBV6-5; abundance: few; j_gene: TRBJ1-4; d_gene: -
CDR3nt: TGCGCCAGCAGCTTGCGGGCAGGGCAAGAGACCCAGTACTTC; CDR3aa: CASSLRAGQETQYF; v_gene: TRBV5-1; abundance: -; j_gene: TRBJ2-5; d_gene: -
CDR3nt: TGTGCCAGCAGCGCGGACAGTTACTCCTACGAGCAGTACTTC; CDR3aa: CASSADSYSYEQYF; v_gene: TRBV5-4; abundance: few; j_gene: TRBJ2-7; d_gene: -
CDR3nt: TGTGCCAGCAGTTTTCAGGCAAGCCACTACGAGCAGTACTTC; CDR3aa: CASSFQASHYEQYF; v_gene: TRBV28; abundance: -; j_gene: TRBJ2-7; d_gene: -
CDR3nt: TGTGCCAGCAGTTACTTTTCCCAAGCCGGAGATACGCAGTATTTT; CDR3aa: CASSYFSQAGDTQYF; v_gene: TRBV6-5; abundance: -; j_gene: TRBJ2-3; d_gene: -
CDR3nt: TGTGCCATCACACCGGGACAGGGGGCTGGCGAGCAGTACTTC; CDR3aa: CAITPGQGAGEQYF; v_gene: TRBV10-3; abundance: -; j_gene: TRBJ2-7; d_gene: TRBD1
CDR3nt: TGTGCCAGCAGCTCCTCTGGACAGGGGGCTACAGATACGCAGTATTTT; CDR3aa: CASSSSGQGATDTQYF; v_gene: TRBV7-9; abundance: few; j_gene: TRBJ2-3; d_gene: TRBD1
CDR3nt: TGTGCCAGCAGCTTGGGACAGGGGGTTAATGAAAAACTGTTTTTT; CDR3aa: CASSLGQGVNEKLFF; v_gene: TRBV5-4; abundance: -; j_gene: TRBJ1-4; d_gene: TRBD1
CDR3nt: TGTGCCAGCAGCTTATCACAGGGTGAAGCAGATACGCAGTATTTT; CDR3aa: CASSLSQGEADTQYF; v_gene: TRBV7-3; abundance: -; j_gene: TRBJ2-3; d_gene: -
CDR3nt: TGTGCCAGCAGCTTAGCCCTCGATTCAGGCATTCAGTACTTC; CDR3aa: CASSLALDSGIQYF; v_gene: TRBV7-2; abundance: -; j_gene: TRBJ2-4; d_gene: -
CDR3nt: TGTGCCAGCAGCTTAGGGAACGCGGGGGGGCGTGAGACCCAGTACTTC; CDR3aa: CASSLGNAGGRETQYF; v_gene: TRBV7-2; abundance: few; j_gene: TRBJ2-5; d_gene: TRBD2
CDR3nt: TGTGCCATCAGTACAGGGGAGGATCAGCCCCAGCATTTT; CDR3aa: CAISTGEDQPQHF; v_gene: TRBV10-3; abundance: few; j_gene: TRBJ1-5; d_gene: TRBD1
CDR3nt: TGTGCCAGCAGCGTAGCTGGGACTAGAGAGACCCAGTACTTC; CDR3aa: CASSVAGTRETQYF; v_gene: TRBV9; abundance: -; j_gene: TRBJ2-5; d_gene: TRBD2
CDR3nt: TGTGCCAGCAGCCCCGCTGGGGAGTATTTCGGTGAGCAGTTCTTC; CDR3aa: CASSPAGEYFGEQFF; v_gene: TRBV9; abundance: few; j_gene: TRBJ2-1; d_gene: -
CDR3nt: TGTGCCAGCAGTATTGGAGCTCAATTCTATGGCTACACCTTC; CDR3aa: CASSIGAQFYGYTF; v_gene: TRBV28; abundance: few; j_gene: TRBJ1-2; d_gene: -
CDR3nt: TGTGCCAGCAGCTTAGTAAAGGGGGCCTCCTACGAGCAGTACTTC; CDR3aa: CASSLVKGASYEQYF; v_gene: TRBV11-2; abundance: few; j_gene: TRBJ2-7; d_gene: TRBD1
CDR3nt: TGTGCCAGCTCACCACTCCTCACGGGAGGCACTAATGAAAAACTGTTTTTT; CDR3aa: CASSPLLTGGTNEKLFF; v_gene: TRBV18; abundance: -; j_gene: TRBJ1-4; d_gene: -
CDR3nt: TGTGCCAGCAGTGAAGGGACAGCTCGACAGCCCCAGCATTTT; CDR3aa: CASSEGTARQPQHF; v_gene: TRBV6-1; abundance: -; j_gene: TRBJ1-5; d_gene: -
CDR3nt: TGTGCCAGCAGTTTAGGGCAGTCGTATTCACCCCTCCACTTT; CDR3aa: CASSLGQSYSPLHF; v_gene: TRBV28; abundance: -; j_gene: TRBJ1-6; d_gene: -
CDR3nt: TGTGCCAGCAGCTTAGTGGGACTAGCGGTTTACAATGAGCAGTTCTTC; CDR3aa: CASSLVGLAVYNEQFF; v_gene: TRBV11-2; abundance: -; j_gene: TRBJ2-1; d_gene: TRBD2
CDR3nt: TGTGCCAGCAGCCAACCAGCGGGAGGCCGGGGAGATACGCAGTATTTT; CDR3aa: CASSQPAGGRGDTQYF; v_gene: TRBV4-2; abundance: -; j_gene: TRBJ2-3; d_gene: TRBD2
CDR3nt: TGTGCCAGTAGTCCCTTGGGACTAGGGGCCGGGGAGCTGTTTTTT; CDR3aa: CASSPLGLGAGELFF; v_gene: TRBV19; abundance: -; j_gene: TRBJ2-2; d_gene: TRBD2
CDR3nt: TGTGCCAGCAACACCAGACAGGGACCTTCTGTCACTGAAGCTTTCTTT; CDR3aa: CASNTRQGPSVTEAFF; v_gene: TRBV7-2; abundance: few; j_gene: TRBJ1-1; d_gene: TRBD1
CDR3nt: TGTGCCAGCAGTTTTGGGGTGGGGGGGCGACGAGAGACCCAGTACTTC; CDR3aa: CASSFGVGGRRETQYF; v_gene: TRBV28; abundance: -; j_gene: TRBJ2-5; d_gene: -
CDR3nt: TGCGCCAGCAGTGTCGGTGCTAACTATGGCTACACCTTC; CDR3aa: CASSVGANYGYTF; v_gene: TRBV5-1; abundance: -; j_gene: TRBJ1-2; d_gene: -
CDR3nt: TGCGCCAGCCAGAAGAGCCTACGGGACACCGGGGAGCTGTTTTTT; CDR3aa: CASQKSLRDTGELFF; v_gene: TRBV5-1; abundance: -; j_gene: TRBJ2-2; d_gene: -
CDR3nt: TGTGCCAGCAGCCCCCGGGGACAGGGCGAGCCCCAGCATTTT; CDR3aa: CASSPRGQGEPQHF; v_gene: TRBV11-2; abundance: -; j_gene: TRBJ1-5; d_gene: TRBD1
CDR3nt: TGTGCCAGCAGCTTGGGAGCGGGGGGTCTCTACGAGCAGTACTTC; CDR3aa: CASSLGAGGLYEQYF; v_gene: TRBV5-4; abundance: few; j_gene: TRBJ2-7; d_gene: TRBD2
CDR3nt: TGTGCCAGCACCCCCACGGGTCGGATGAACACTGAAGCTTTCTTT; CDR3aa: CASTPTGRMNTEAFF; v_gene: TRBV7-3; abundance: -; j_gene: TRBJ1-1; d_gene: -
CDR3nt: TGTGCCTGGAGTGCGAGGGGCAATCAGCCCCAGCATTTT; CDR3aa: CAWSARGNQPQHF; v_gene: TRBV30; abundance: few; j_gene: TRBJ1-5; d_gene: -
CDR3nt: TGTGCCAGTACCCCAGGGACAGCCATCTATCAGCCCCAGCATTTT; CDR3aa: CASTPGTAIYQPQHF; v_gene: TRBV19; abundance: few; j_gene: TRBJ1-5; d_gene: TRBD1
CDR3nt: TGTGCCAGCAGCTTGTCTAGCTTAGGAATTGTAGAGACCCAGTACTTC; CDR3aa: CASSLSSLGIVETQYF; v_gene: TRBV7-9; abundance: -; j_gene: TRBJ2-5; d_gene: -
CDR3nt: TGCGCCAGCAGTCATGCCGGTCAGGATTGCTGGAATGGCTACACCTTC; CDR3aa: CASSHAGQDCWNGYTF; v_gene: TRBV23-1; abundance: -; j_gene: TRBJ1-2; d_gene: -
CDR3nt: TGTGCCAGCAGTTTCAGGGACTATGGCTACACCTTC; CDR3aa: CASSFRDYGYTF; v_gene: TRBV28; abundance: few; j_gene: TRBJ1-2; d_gene: -
CDR3nt: TGTGCCAGCTCACCCCCAGGGGACAGGAAAGCTTTCTTT; CDR3aa: CASSPPGDRKAFF; v_gene: TRBV18; abundance: few; j_gene: TRBJ1-1; d_gene: TRBD1
CDR3nt: TGCAGCGTAGGTCGGGACACGAACACTGAAGCTTTCTTT; CDR3aa: CSVGRDTNTEAFF; v_gene: TRBV29-1; abundance: -; j_gene: TRBJ1-1; d_gene: -
CDR3nt: TGTGCCAGCAGTTTACGGCGAAGATTAGCGGGAGGGCGGGAGACCCAGTACTTC; CDR3aa: CASSLRRRLAGGRETQYF; v_gene: TRBV7-2; abundance: -; j_gene: TRBJ2-5; d_gene: TRBD2
CDR3nt: TGCGCCAGCAGTGCTTCTAGGGCAGGGGATGAGCAGTTCTTC; CDR3aa: CASSASRAGDEQFF; v_gene: TRBV10-2; abundance: -; j_gene: TRBJ2-1; d_gene: -
CDR3nt: TGTGCCTGGAGTGCGGACAGGGGATTCTCCTACGAGCAGTACTTC; CDR3aa: CAWSADRGFSYEQYF; v_gene: TRBV30; abundance: -; j_gene: TRBJ2-7; d_gene: TRBD1
CDR3nt: TGTGCCAGCAGTTCCGACGGAGACGGAGGGCCCGAGCAGTACTTC; CDR3aa: CASSSDGDGGPEQYF; v_gene: TRBV28; abundance: -; j_gene: TRBJ2-7; d_gene: -
CDR3nt: TGCAGCGCCACGTCTAGTCCCCTCACAGATACGCAGTATTTT; CDR3aa: CSATSSPLTDTQYF; v_gene: TRBV29-1; abundance: -; j_gene: TRBJ2-3; d_gene: -
CDR3nt: TGTGCCAGCAGTTTACCCATGACTAGCCGTAGCACAGATACGCAGTATTTT; CDR3aa: CASSLPMTSRSTDTQYF; v_gene: TRBV28; abundance: -; j_gene: TRBJ2-3; d_gene: TRBD2
CDR3nt: TGTGCCAGCAGCCCTCCCCGGACTAGCGGGTTCCCCCAGTACTTC; CDR3aa: CASSPPRTSGFPQYF; v_gene: TRBV5-4; abundance: -; j_gene: TRBJ2-5; d_gene: TRBD2
CDR3nt: TGTGCCAGCAGCCGCCAGGGTTCCAATCAGCCCCAGCATTTT; CDR3aa: CASSRQGSNQPQHF; v_gene: TRBV5-5; abundance: -; j_gene: TRBJ1-5; d_gene: -
CDR3nt: TGTGCCAGCTCAGGCCAGCTTGAGACCCAGTACTTC; CDR3aa: CASSGQLETQYF; v_gene: TRBV9; abundance: few; j_gene: TRBJ2-5; d_gene: -
CDR3nt: TGTGCCAGCAGTGAACTGACAGGGGGCTACACCTTC; CDR3aa: CASSELTGGYTF; v_gene: TRBV25-1; abundance: -; j_gene: TRBJ1-2; d_gene: TRBD1
CDR3nt: TGTGCCAGCAAGGGAGGCTATAGCAATCAGCCCCAGCATTTT; CDR3aa: CASKGGYSNQPQHF; v_gene: TRBV6-1; abundance: few; j_gene: TRBJ1-5; d_gene: -
CDR3nt: TGTGCCAGTAGTACGCAGGGTGCGGAGACCCAGTACTTC; CDR3aa: CASSTQGAETQYF; v_gene: TRBV19; abundance: -; j_gene: TRBJ2-5; d_gene: -
CDR3nt: TGCGCCAGCAGCTTGGGGCCAGGGTCCCTCCCAAGCTCTGGGGCCAACGTCCTGACTTTC; CDR3aa: CASSLGPGSLPSSGANVLTF; v_gene: TRBV5-1; abundance: few; j_gene: TRBJ2-6; d_gene: -
CDR3nt: TGTGCCAGCAGAGCGCTAGCGGGAGTGAATGAGCAGTTCTTC; CDR3aa: CASRALAGVNEQFF; v_gene: TRBV6-5; abundance: -; j_gene: TRBJ2-1; d_gene: TRBD2
CDR3nt: TGCAGTGCTTTATATGAAAAACTGTTTTTT; CDR3aa: CSALYEKLFF; v_gene: TRBV20-1; abundance: -; j_gene: TRBJ1-4; d_gene: -